Only a few counts were recorded for the clone carrying this T cell receptor (beta chain). Each donor's blood draw was roughly 10 milliliters of peripheral blood. Then a second PCR, running roughly 7 to 12 cycles, was carried out with a sample-barcoded 5' primer and a J-beta primer mix. MiXCR, run by TCRdb on the 5' RACE reads, gives a single entry per CDR3 protein. Altogether some 560,000 distinct CDR3 sequences are present, about 28% being singletons, with the ten largest covering about 3.3%. The entry originates in a study of blood T cells in healthy people across ages. The CDR3 extends over 17 amino acids. V shed 4 bases and J shed 1 base, with 19 bases lying between them. Germline CDR1 SNHLY, CDR2 FYNNEI. This sample was shared with a second study, whose subject was T cells of mothers and their children. As that report states: According to the study, all extracted RNA entered cDNA synthesis at around 1.6 ug per 15 ul. In the second PCR, M1S primer introduced barcodes and 2-4 random bases.

This chain uses TRBV2 with TRBJ2-5; no clear D gene. The sequence was collected from a boy between 2 and 10 years old in good health. Sequencing used blood. The CDR3 reads CASSGGATTIAQETQYF. CDR3 DNA sequence: TGTGCCAGCAGTGGAGGCGCGACGACGATTGCCCAAGAGACCCAGTACTTC. The full variable domain, completed using reference TRBV2 and TRBJ2-5, is EPEVTQTPSHQVTQMGQEVILRCVPISNHLYFYWYRQILGQKVEFLVSFYNNEISEKSEIFDDQFSVERPDGSNFTLKIRSTKLEDSAMYFCASSGGATTIAQETQYFGPGTRLLVL.